Presented here are 30 T cell receptor beta chains from one specimen sequenced in a study of blood T cell repertoires in COVID-19. The table came from immunoSEQ multiplex PCR; TCRdb's copy has only in-frame clones and leaves some out. In the table there are over 150,000 clones, under 95% of which are singletons. Sequenced: peripheral blood. The origin of the receptors is a man aged 45 to 65 with acute or convalescent COVID-19.

The rearrangement links TRBV7-2 to TRBJ2-2; D remains unclear. The CDR3 contains 15 residues. With 5 bases removed from V and 5 bases from J, the gap between germline ends came to 15 bases. Germline CDR1 SGHTA, CDR2 FQGNSA. For the CDR3, the DNA is TGTGCCAGCAGCCTTAGAGGTCCCTCAACCGGGGAGCTGTTTTTT. Its protein product is CASSLRGPSTGELFF.

This chain connects TRBV2 to TRBJ1-5, with D possibly TRBD1 on 5 matching bases. The CDR3 spans 14 residues. The V end was cut by 2 bases, the J end by 6 bases, with 11 bases between. CDR1 and CDR2 (germline): SNHLY, FYNNEI. The DNA for the CDR3 is TGTGCCAGCAGTGAACGTGGGACTGGTCAGCCCCAGCATTTT. Its translation is CASSERGTGQPQHF.

This chain uses TRBV6-1 with TRBJ1-5; TRBD1 matches at 7 bases. The CDR3 runs 15 residues. The trim removed 7 bases at V and 6 bases at J, leaving 12 bases unmatched. CDR1 and CDR2 from the germline V gene are MNHNS and SASEGT. CDR3 residues: CASNDPQGIGQPQHF. CDR3 DNA sequence: TGTGCCAGCAATGACCCACAGGGGATAGGTCAGCCCCAGCATTTT.

This chain joins TRBV12-3 or TRBV12-4 and TRBJ2-3; TRBD2 might be the D (6 bases). The CDR3 is 13 amino acids. V lost 3 bases and J lost 4, with 8 bases in between. DNA for the CDR3: TGTGCCAGCAGTTTTGGACTACCAGATACGCAGTATTTT. Its translation: CASSFGLPDTQYF.

V and J are TRBV3-1 (or the pseudogene TRBV3-2) and TRBJ2-1; D not resolved. Deletions cut 3 bases from V and 6 bases from J, with 6 bases between. The CDR3 has 12 residues. The germline V gene encodes CDR1 LGHDT and CDR2 YNNKEL (reference sequence). The DNA of the CDR3 is TGTGCCAGCAGCCATAGGAGCAATGAGCAGTTCTTC. Protein: CASSHRSNEQFF.

This chain's CDR3 is CASRAEDTQYF. CDR3 sequence (DNA): TGCGCCAGCAGGGCAGAAGATACGCAGTATTTT. The chain carries TRBV5-1 and TRBJ2-3, with no clear D. The CDR3 spans 11 residues. V was clipped by 5 bases and J by 5 bases, with 6 bases between them. The germline V gene encodes CDR1 SGHRS and CDR2 YFSETQ.

The rearrangement joins TRBV29-1 to TRBJ1-2; 9 bases line up with TRBD1. The J segment lost 2 bases and the V segment lost 3 bases, leaving 7 bases of the junction unmatched. CDR1 SQVTM and CDR2 ANQGSEA come from the germline V gene. CDR3 length: 15 amino acids. The CDR3 protein is CSVEAWDRVNYGYTF. The DNA for the CDR3 is TGCAGCGTTGAGGCCTGGGACAGGGTAAACTATGGCTACACCTTC.

V usage is TRBV6-5 and J usage is TRBJ2-7, with 7 nucleotides matching TRBD1. CDR3 size: 14 residues. Per the germline V gene, CDR1 is MNHEY and CDR2 is SVGAGI. V lost 7 bases, J lost 2 bases, and 8 bases stayed unmatched. CDR3 loop: CASTPQGSPYEQYF. As DNA, the CDR3 is TGTGCCAGCACCCCACAGGGGTCGCCCTACGAGCAGTACTTC.

The chain joins TRBV9 to TRBJ2-1, with TRBD2 matching over 8 bases. This CDR3 region has 15 residues. Losses at the gene ends were 0 bases for V and 9 bases for J; bases not matched to a gene: 8. Per germline, CDR1 SGDLS and CDR2 YYNGEE. The CDR3 is CASSVVPGGLGEQFF. As DNA, the CDR3 is TGTGCCAGCAGCGTAGTCCCGGGAGGGCTGGGTGAGCAGTTCTTC.

This chain uses TRBV7-9 with TRBJ2-1; 12 positions match TRBD2. With V trimmed by 5 bases and J by 5 bases, 4 bases remained unmatched. The germline CDR1 and CDR2 sequences are SEHNR and FQNEAQ (reference sequence). The CDR3 is made up of 15 amino acids. The CDR3 DNA reads TGTGCCAGCAGCCTTAGACTAGCGGGGGACAATGAGCAGTTCTTC. This codes for CASSLRLAGDNEQFF. The full variable domain, completed using reference TRBV7-9 and TRBJ2-1, is DTGVSQNPRHKITKRGQNVTFRCDPISEHNRLYWYRQTLGQGPEFLTYFQNEAQLEKSRLLSDRFSAERPKGSFSTLEIQRTEQGDSAMYLCASSLRLAGDNEQFFGPGTRLTVL.

V gene TRBV28 combines with J gene TRBJ2-7; TRBD2 aligns across 8 bases. V shed 5 bases and J 3 bases; nucleotides not matched to a gene: 3. In germline, CDR1 is MDHEN, CDR2 SYDVKM. This CDR3 is built from 13 residues. As DNA, the CDR3 is TGTGCCAGCAGTGGGACTAGACGCTACGAGCAGTACGTC. It is translated as CASSGTRRYEQYV.

The chain recombines TRBV7-8 with TRBJ2-7, with TRBD2 matching 11 bases. J was trimmed by 4 bases and V by 4 bases; bases with no gene match: 6. The CDR3 covers 15 residues. Germline V gene data show CDR1 as SGHVS and CDR2 as FQNEAQ. CDR3 nucleotide sequence: TGTGCCAGCAGCTCTAGCGGGAGGACCTATTACGAGCAGTACTTC. Amino acids: CASSSSGRTYYEQYF.

This chain uses TRBV6-5 with TRBJ1-1; 7 bases line up with TRBD1. The CDR3 sequence is 13 residues long. Germline lookup yields CDR1 MNHEY and CDR2 SVGAGI. Trimming cost V 4 bases and J 3 bases; bases outside gene matches: 2. CDR3 sequence: CASSFGQDTEAFF. The CDR3, as DNA: TGTGCCAGCAGTTTTGGACAGGACACTGAAGCTTTCTTT.

The chain joins TRBV18 to TRBJ1-2; TRBD1 might be the D (6 bases). The CDR3 loop spans 14 amino acids. V lost 2 bases and J 5 bases, leaving 12 bases between the germline ends. Per germline, CDR1 KGHSH and CDR2 LQKENI. CDR3 sequence reads: CASSPGQGRYGYTF. The CDR3 DNA reads TGTGCCAGCTCACCAGGGCAGGGGCGTTATGGCTACACCTTC.

The J gene is TRBJ2-2, the V gene TRBV7-2; TRBD2 is a possible D gene (5 bases). There are 16 residues in the CDR3. Deletions cut 2 bases from V and 4 bases from J, with 14 bases between. CDR1 SGHTA and CDR2 FQGNSA come from the germline V gene. This CDR3 is CASSLNRRSLTGELFF. CDR3 bases: TGTGCCAGCAGCTTAAACCGGAGGAGTCTCACCGGGGAGCTGTTTTTT.

The V gene is TRBV9, the J gene TRBJ2-2, with TRBD2 matching over 12 bases. The CDR3 runs 17 residues. The germline gives CDR1 SGDLS, CDR2 YYNGEE. Losses at the gene ends were 5 bases for V and 5 bases for J; bases not matched to a gene: 10. The CDR3 nucleotides read TGTGCCAGCAGTCATCGACTAGCGGGGGAGTTAACCGGGGAGCTGTTTTTT. Amino acids: CASSHRLAGELTGELFF. Full variable domain (outside the CDR3, taken from reference TRBV9 and TRBJ2-2): DSGVTQTPKHLITATGQRVTLRCSPRSGDLSVYWYQQSLDQGLQFLIQYYNGEERAKGNILERFSAQQFPDLHSELNLSSLELGDSALYFCASSHRLAGELTGELFFGEGSRLTVL.

The chain uses TRBV9 and TRBJ2-1; a weak D match, TRBD1 (5 bases). The CDR3 consists of 13 residues. Trimming removed 3 bases from V and 10 bases from J, with 14 bases in between. From germline, CDR1 is SGDLS and CDR2 YYNGEE. CDR3 loop: CASSAGPHGEQFF. The CDR3 DNA reads TGTGCCAGCAGCGCAGGGCCACACGGCGAGCAGTTCTTC.

This chain uses TRBV14 with TRBJ1-1, with D possibly TRBD1 on 5 matching bases. Between the trimmed V and J ends, which lost 4 bases and 3 bases, there was a span of 12 bases. The CDR3 runs 14 residues. CDR1 and CDR2 from the germline V gene are SGHDN and FVKESK. Here the CDR3 DNA reads TGTGCCAGCAGCCTCACGGGCAGGGACACTGAAGCTTTCTTT. This codes for CASSLTGRDTEAFF.

The V call is TRBV7-9, the J call TRBJ1-1; 7 nucleotides line up with TRBD1. The CDR3 length is 15 residues. CDR1 is SEHNR and CDR2 is FQNEAQ in the germline V gene (reference sequence). After removal of 2 bases from V and 5 bases from J, the junction contained 8 bases not matched to a gene. This CDR3 reads CASSLRGTAGTEAFF. The CDR3 coding sequence is TGTGCCAGCAGCTTACGGGGGACAGCCGGGACTGAAGCTTTCTTT.

This rearrangement joins TRBV4-2 to TRBJ1-1; D gene uncertain. CDR1 and CDR2 (germline): LGHNA, YNFKEQ. Deletions cut 0 bases from V and 0 bases from J, with 14 bases between. The CDR3 covers 17 residues. The CDR3 DNA is TGTGCCAGCAGCCAAGAAGGTAGAGGGCCCATGAACACTGAAGCTTTCTTT. Its protein product is CASSQEGRGPMNTEAFF.

The chain has TRBV9 and TRBJ2-1; no clear D. In germline, CDR1 is SGDLS, CDR2 YYNGEE. V lost 3 bases and J lost 5, with 3 bases in between. The CDR3 runs to 11 residues. CDR3: CASSANNEQFF. CDR3 sequence (DNA): TGTGCCAGCAGCGCCAACAATGAGCAGTTCTTC.

The rearrangement uses TRBV28 and TRBJ1-4; D not certain. CDR1 MDHEN and CDR2 SYDVKM come from the germline V gene. Deletions cut 8 bases from V and 0 bases from J, with 7 bases between. This CDR3 has 13 residues. The CDR3 nucleotides are TGTGCCAGCTGCCGGGCAACTAATGAAAAACTGTTTTTT. This sequence encodes CASCRATNEKLFF.

Here the CDR3 reads CAGQGVVSGANVLTF. The CDR3 DNA reads as TGTGCCGGACAGGGAGTGGTTTCTGGGGCCAACGTCCTGACTTTC. This sequence joins TRBV30 and TRBJ2-6; TRBD1 matches 8 bases. CDR1 and CDR2 (germline): GTSNPN, SVGIG (reference sequence). This CDR3 is built from 15 residues. V was clipped by 8 bases and J by 1 base; unmatched bases: 7.

This clone was counted only a few times. The genes are TRBV6-5 and TRBJ2-2; perhaps TRBD2 as D (6 bases). This CDR3 is built from 11 residues. Trimming shortened V by 0 bases and J by 13 bases, and 6 bases separated the two germline ends. Germline CDR1 reads MNHEY; CDR2 reads SVGAGI. CDR3 amino acids: CASSYSGGLFF. CDR3 DNA: TGTGCCAGCAGTTACTCGGGAGGGCTGTTTTTT.

This rearrangement joins TRBV6-2 or TRBV6-3 to TRBJ2-7, with 7 bases identical to TRBD1. The CDR3 length is 13 residues. Germline lookup yields CDR1 MNHEY and CDR2 SVGEGT. J gave up 6 bases and V 4 bases, and 6 bases lay outside the gene matches. This CDR3 is CASSSLDRFEQYV. Here the CDR3 DNA reads TGTGCCAGCAGTTCCTTGGACAGGTTCGAGCAGTACGTC.

The chain has TRBV5-1 and TRBJ1-4; TRBD1 matches 7 bases. CDR1 is SGHRS, CDR2 YFSETQ, per germline. Trimming took 4 bases from V and 7 from J; bases not matched to a gene: 4. This CDR3 spans 13 amino acids. The CDR3 bases are TGCGCCAGCAGCACGGGACAGACTGAAAAACTGTTTTTT. Amino acids: CASSTGQTEKLFF. The whole variable domain, remainder taken from reference TRBV5-1 and TRBJ1-4, is KAGVTQTPRYLIKTRGQQVTLSCSPISGHRSVSWYQQTPGQGLQFLFEYFSETQRNKGNFPGRFSGRQFSNSRSEMNVSTLELGDSALYLCASSTGQTEKLFFGSGTQLSVL.

This chain links TRBV15 with TRBJ2-7, with D possibly matching TRBD2 (5 bases). V shed 3 bases and J shed 0 bases, with 6 bases lying between them. Germline loops: CDR1 LNHNV, CDR2 YYDKDF (reference sequence). The CDR3 totals 13 residues. The CDR3 is CATSRDSSYEQYF. The CDR3 coding sequence is TGTGCCACCAGCAGGGACTCCTCCTACGAGCAGTACTTC.

V usage is TRBV7-9 and J usage is TRBJ1-3; 7 positions match TRBD1. The CDR3 covers 15 residues. Germline CDR1 is SEHNR and CDR2 is FQNEAQ (reference sequence). The V segment lost 5 bases and the J segment 0 bases; nucleotides outside the gene matches: 4. The CDR3 loop is CASSQGVYSGNTIYF. CDR3 DNA sequence: TGTGCCAGCAGCCAGGGGGTCTACTCTGGAAACACCATATATTTT.

The chain couples TRBV5-1 to TRBJ1-1, with TRBD1 as a possible D gene (5 bases). The CDR3 length is 14 residues. Trimming stripped 4 bases from V and 2 bases from J, with 12 bases between. From germline, CDR1 is SGHRS and CDR2 YFSETQ. Here the CDR3 DNA reads TGCGCCAGCAGCCCGCGTAGGGGTAACACTGAAGCTTTCTTT. Translating it yields CASSPRRGNTEAFF.

The CDR3 nucleotides are TGTGCCAGTAGTATAAGTGTATCGAGCTCCTACAATGAGCAGTTCTTC. Protein product: CASSISVSSSYNEQFF. V usage is TRBV19 and J usage is TRBJ2-1; D is uncertain. This CDR3 is 16 amino acids long. Germline lookup yields CDR1 LNHDA and CDR2 SQIVND (reference sequence). Trimming took off 2 bases at V and 0 bases at J, with 11 bases between the two ends.